This TCR beta chain was documented in a study of blood T cell repertoires in COVID-19. On the study more broadly: Researchers got acute and convalescent COVID-19 samples from the United States, Italy and Spain. The analysed material was cDNA or gDNA that came from T cells, B-cell-depleted T cells, or PBMCs.

Germline V CDR1 and CDR2: SGHTA, FQGTGA. CDR3 length: 15 residues. V lost 2 bases, J lost 0 bases, and 3 bases stayed unmatched. Methods used by the authors: The assay estimated nucleated cells by amplifying reference gene primers. The method was immunoSEQ multiplex PCR; TCRdb's version includes in-frame clones alone and lacks a portion of them. The V and J calls and clone size were taken over from that table, and D and trimming were inferred from the DNA. The sample consists of 250,000 to 300,000 clones, about nine tenths of them appearing once. The sequenced sample consisted of peripheral blood. This clonotype was obtained from a woman aged 40-49 years who had recovered from COVID-19. The chain carries TRBV7-3 and TRBJ2-5; 7 bases fit TRBD1. Written as DNA, the CDR3 is TGTGCCAGCAGCTTAGGGGGACAGTACCAAGAGACCCAGTACTTC. This codes for CASSLGGQYQETQYF.